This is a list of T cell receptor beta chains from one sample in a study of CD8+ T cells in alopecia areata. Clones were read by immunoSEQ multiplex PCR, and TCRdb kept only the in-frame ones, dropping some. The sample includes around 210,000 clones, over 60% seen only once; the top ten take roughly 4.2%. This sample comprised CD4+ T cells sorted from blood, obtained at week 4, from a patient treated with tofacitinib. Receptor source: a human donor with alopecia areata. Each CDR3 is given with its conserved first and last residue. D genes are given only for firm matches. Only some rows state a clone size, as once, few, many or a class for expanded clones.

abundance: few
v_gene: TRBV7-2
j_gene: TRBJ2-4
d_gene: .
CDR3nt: TGTGCCAGCAGCTTCCTTCTTGGAGGGGCCAAAAACATTCAGTACTTC
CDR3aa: CASSFLLGGAKNIQYF

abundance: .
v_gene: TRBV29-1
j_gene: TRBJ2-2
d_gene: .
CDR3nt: TGCAGCGCGACAGGCTCGGCGAACACCGGGGAGCTGTTTTTT
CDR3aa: CSATGSANTGELFF

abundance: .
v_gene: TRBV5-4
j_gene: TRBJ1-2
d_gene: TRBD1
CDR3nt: TGTGCCAGCAGCCGGGACAGTTATGGCTACACCTTC
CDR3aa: CASSRDSYGYTF

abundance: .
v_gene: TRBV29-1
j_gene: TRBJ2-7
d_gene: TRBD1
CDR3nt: TGCAGCGTAGGGACAGTCGAGCAGTACTTC
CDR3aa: CSVGTVEQYF

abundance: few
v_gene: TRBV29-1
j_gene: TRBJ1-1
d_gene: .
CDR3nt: TGCAGCGGGCGGGGTGATAGGACTGAAGCTTTCTTT
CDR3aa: CSGRGDRTEAFF

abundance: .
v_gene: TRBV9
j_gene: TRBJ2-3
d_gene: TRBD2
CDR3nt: TGTGCCAGCAAGACTAGCGGGAGTGGGACGCAGTATTTT
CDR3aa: CASKTSGSGTQYF

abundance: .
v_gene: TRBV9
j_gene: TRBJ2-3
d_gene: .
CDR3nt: TGTGCCAGCAGCGGGGCAAGGGGGATCGGCACAGATACGCAGTATTTT
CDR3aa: CASSGARGIGTDTQYF

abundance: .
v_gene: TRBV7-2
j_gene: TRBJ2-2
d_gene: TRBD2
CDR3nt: TGTGCCAGCAGCGGGACTAGCGGGGGGCGAAACGCCGGGGAGCTGTTTTTT
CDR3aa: CASSGTSGGRNAGELFF

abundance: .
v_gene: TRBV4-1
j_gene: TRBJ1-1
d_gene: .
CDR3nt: TGCGCCAGCAGCCGGGAAACAGGGCTGAACACTGAAGCTTTCTTT
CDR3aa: CASSRETGLNTEAFF

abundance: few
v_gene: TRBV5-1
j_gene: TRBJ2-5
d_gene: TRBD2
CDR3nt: TGCGCCAGCAGCTTCATCGGGGGGCAAGAGACCCAGTACTTC
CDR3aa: CASSFIGGQETQYF

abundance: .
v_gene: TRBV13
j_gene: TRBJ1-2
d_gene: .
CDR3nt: TGTGCCAGCCGGAAGGGGGGGCGCTCTGGCTACACCTTC
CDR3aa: CASRKGGRSGYTF

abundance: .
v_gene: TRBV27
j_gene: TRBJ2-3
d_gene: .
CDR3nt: TGTGCCAGCAGTTTTGGGGGGGCCGGTGCGCAGTATTTT
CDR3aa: CASSFGGAGAQYF

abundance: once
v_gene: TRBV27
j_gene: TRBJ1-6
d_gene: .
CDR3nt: TGTGCCAGCAGCCACGGGGGTTGGCTCCCCGAGGATTCACCCCTCCACTTT
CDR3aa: CASSHGGWLPEDSPLHF

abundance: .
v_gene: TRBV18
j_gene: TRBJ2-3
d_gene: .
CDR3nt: TGTGCCAGCTCACCATCCAGAGTTGCCACAGATACGCAGTATTTT
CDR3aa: CASSPSRVATDTQYF

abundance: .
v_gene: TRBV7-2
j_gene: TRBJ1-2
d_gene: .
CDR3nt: TGTGCCAGCAGCTCGACCGGTACGACTAACTATGGCTACACCTTC
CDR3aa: CASSSTGTTNYGYTF

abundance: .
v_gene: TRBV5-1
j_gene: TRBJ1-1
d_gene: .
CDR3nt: TGCGCCAGCAGCTATACGACAGGGAACACTGAAGCTTTCTTT
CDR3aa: CASSYTTGNTEAFF

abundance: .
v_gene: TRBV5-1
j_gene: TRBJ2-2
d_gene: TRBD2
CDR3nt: TGCGCCAGCAGCTCTAGCGGGGGGACCGGGGAGCTGTTTTTT
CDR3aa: CASSSSGGTGELFF